Sequencing of this T cell receptor (beta chain) was carried out in a study of siplizumab effects on memory and regulatory T cells. Study-level findings and limits: Mappable alloreactive CD4+ clones were on average 68.8% Treg-derived with siplizumab, about 26% in controls. Siplizumab significantly lowered the alloreactive sequences that could be traced to unstimulated CD4+ memory cells.

Germline lookup yields CDR1 MRHNA and CDR2 SNTAGT. The CDR3 has 16 amino acids. With 6 bases removed from V and 0 bases from J, the gap between germline ends came to 15 bases. Concerning this clone: As yet, its antigen is unknown.

This table comes from immunoSEQ multiplex PCR, and its TCRdb copy is limited to in-frame clones, with some not included. The repertoire holds about 87,000 clones, with about nine tenths as singletons. The genes are TRBV6-4 and TRBJ1-5; possible D gene TRBD1, 6 bases. Sequenced sample: CD4+ T cells sorted from blood. The source is a human donor in good health. The CDR3 sequence: CASRKGGPYSNQPQHF. The CDR3 DNA reads TGTGCCAGCAGGAAGGGGGGGCCCTATAGCAATCAGCCCCAGCATTTT.